This TCR beta chain was sequenced for a study of cytomegalovirus exposure and HLA in healthy donors. Trimming removed 6 bases from V and 7 bases from J, with 19 bases in between. Germline V gene sequence: CDR1 MNHNY, CDR2 SVGAGI (reference sequence). The CDR3 consists of 14 residues. General study points: Many donors shared some public TCRs, even though most TCR sequences were rare. In a later analysis, at a false discovery rate of 0.05, about 17,000 TCR beta sequences matched HLA alleles. Relative to equally common others, HLA-associated TCR beta chains showed greater clonal expansion in a later analysis.

In regard to this clone: Its antigen is not known.

This PCR relied on a set of 60 Vbeta primers and 13 Jbeta primers. Clones were sequenced by immunoSEQ multiplex PCR, and TCRdb holds only the in-frame ones, with some missing. The sample has about 90,000 clones, about 73% seen once. The sequencing sample was made of PBMCs. The clonotype originates from a woman in her forties or fifties in good health and CMV-seropositive. This chain links TRBV6-6 with TRBJ2-7; D is possibly TRBD2 (7 bases). The CDR3 reads CASSPRGGQQEQYF. The CDR3 DNA follows: TGTGCCAGCAGCCCAAGGGGGGGGCAACAGGAGCAGTACTTC.